The entry that follows covers one TCR beta chain sequence. The antigen is not known. CDR3 length: 13 amino acids. Trimming cost V 3 bases and J 10 bases, with 13 bases left between them. The V gene's germline CDR1 is PRHDT and CDR2 FYEKMQ (reference sequence). This sample is part of a study of shared clonotypes between healthy human individuals. General study findings and limits: Generation probabilities of non-shared clonotypes were lower (relative to those shared by all four donors).

Genomic DNA (from each subset) was split evenly across several immunoSEQ plates. Profiled with immunoSEQ multiplex PCR; TCRdb holds only in-frame clones, not every one. The data contain some 2 million clones, about 95% of them singletons. In the naive CD8 group, cells lacked CD45RO and were positively selected for CCR7, so terminally differentiated effector memory CD45RA+ cells were left out. The clonotype originates from a man younger than 30 in good health. The sequenced sample was naive CD8+ T cells sorted from blood. This sequence joins TRBV13 and TRBJ2-1; TRBD1 is a possible D gene (6 bases). CDR3 coding DNA: TGTGCCAGCAGCTTTGGACTCCAGGGGGAGCAGTTCTTC. It codes for CASSFGLQGEQFF.